This TCR beta chain is from a study of T cell responses to AZD1222 COVID-19 vaccine. The table came from immunoSEQ multiplex PCR; TCRdb's copy has only in-frame clones and leaves some out. Of 150,000 to 200,000 clones in the sample, over 90% were seen once. Note on this clone: Its antigen is still unknown.

This CDR3 has 14 residues. Germline V gene sequence: CDR1 LGHDT, CDR2 YNNKEL (reference sequence). Trimming shortened V by 2 bases and J by 4 bases, and 11 bases separated the two germline ends. General study points: A reported finding is that nearly half of spike-specific TCRs target unmutated variant regions. Baseline seropositivity characterized only a handful of AZD1222 recipients. Among vaccine-associated CD4 TCRs, coverage spanned spike, with dominance at 160-218 and 743-854.

Here the sequenced sample was peripheral blood, taken on day 0 of AZD1222 vaccination. This TCR came from an adult in good health. The chain recombines TRBV3-1 (or the pseudogene TRBV3-2) with TRBJ1-1, with a weak D call TRBD1 (5 bases). The CDR3 bases are TGTGCCAGCAGCCAAATTGGGGGGACCACTGAAGCTTTCTTT. Translation: CASSQIGGTTEAFF.